The source of this T cell receptor (beta chain) is a study of T cell responses to AZD1222 COVID-19 vaccine. This CDR3 contains 13 residues. V was pared by 0 bases and J by 6 bases, with 9 bases between. Germline V gene lookup returns CDR1 LNHNV and CDR2 YYDKDF (reference sequence). Generated by immunoSEQ multiplex PCR, the TCRdb table keeps only in-frame clones and is missing some. The data contain about 97,000 clones, 70% to 90% of them singletons. This specimen was peripheral blood, taken on day 0 of AZD1222 vaccination. The sequence came from an adult in good health. V and J are TRBV15 and TRBJ2-7; possible D gene TRBD1, 6 bases. The CDR3 region has the DNA TGTGCCACCAGCAGAGATCAGGGGCGCGAGCAGTACTTC. This codes for CATSRDQGREQYF. Drawing the rest from reference TRBV15 and TRBJ2-7, the complete variable domain is DAMVIQNPRYQVTQFGKPVTLSCSQTLNHNVMYWYQQKSSQAPKLLFHYYDKDFNNEADTPDNFQSRRPNTSFCFLDIRSPGLGDTAMYLCATSRDQGREQYFGPGTRLTVT.